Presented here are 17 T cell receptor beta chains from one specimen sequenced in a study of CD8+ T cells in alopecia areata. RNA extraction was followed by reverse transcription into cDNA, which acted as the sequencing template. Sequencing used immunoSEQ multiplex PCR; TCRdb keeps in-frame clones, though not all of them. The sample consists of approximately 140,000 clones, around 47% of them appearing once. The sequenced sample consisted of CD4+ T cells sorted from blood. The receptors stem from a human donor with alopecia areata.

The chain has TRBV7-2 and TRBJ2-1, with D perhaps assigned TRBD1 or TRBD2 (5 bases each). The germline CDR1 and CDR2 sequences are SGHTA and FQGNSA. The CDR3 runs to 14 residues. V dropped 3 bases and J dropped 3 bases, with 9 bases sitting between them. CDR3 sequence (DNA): TGTGCCAGCAGCTTCGGGACCATCTACAATGAGCAGTTCTTC. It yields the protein CASSFGTIYNEQFF. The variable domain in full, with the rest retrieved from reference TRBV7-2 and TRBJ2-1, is GAGVSQSPSNKVTEKGKDVELRCDPISGHTALYWYRQSLGQGLEFLIYFQGNSAPDKSGLPSDRFSAERTGGSVSTLTIQRTQQEDSAVYLCASSFGTIYNEQFFGPGTRLTVL.

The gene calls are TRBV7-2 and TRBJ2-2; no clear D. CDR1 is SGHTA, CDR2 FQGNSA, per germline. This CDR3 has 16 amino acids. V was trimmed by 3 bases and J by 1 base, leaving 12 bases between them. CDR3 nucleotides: TGTGCCAGCAGCTTTGCGGCGGTGGGGAACACCGGGGAGCTGTTTTTT. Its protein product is CASSFAAVGNTGELFF.

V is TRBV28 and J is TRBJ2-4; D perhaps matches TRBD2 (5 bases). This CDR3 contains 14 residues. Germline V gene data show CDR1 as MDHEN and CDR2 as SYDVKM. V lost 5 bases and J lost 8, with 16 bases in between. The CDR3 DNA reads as TGTGCCAGCAGTCGTAACCTTAGGCGGGACATTCAGTACTTC. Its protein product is CASSRNLRRDIQYF. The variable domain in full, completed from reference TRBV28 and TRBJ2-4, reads DVKVTQSSRYLVKRTGEKVFLECVQDMDHENMFWYRQDPGLGLRLIYFSYDVKMKEKGDIPEGYSVSREKKERFSLILESASTNQTSMYLCASSRNLRRDIQYFGAGTRLSVL.

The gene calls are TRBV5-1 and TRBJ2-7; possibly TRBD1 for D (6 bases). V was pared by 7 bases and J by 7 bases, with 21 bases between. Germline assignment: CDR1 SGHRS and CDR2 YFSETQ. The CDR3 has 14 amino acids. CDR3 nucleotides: TGCGCCAGCCGGCTTACAGGGACATCATTGGAGCAGTACTTC. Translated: CASRLTGTSLEQYF.

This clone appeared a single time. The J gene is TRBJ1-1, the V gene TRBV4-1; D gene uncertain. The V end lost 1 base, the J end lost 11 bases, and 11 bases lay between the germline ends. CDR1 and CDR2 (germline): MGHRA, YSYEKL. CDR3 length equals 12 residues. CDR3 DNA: TGCGCCAGCAGCCAAGTGAACTTTGTCGCTTTCTTT. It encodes CASSQVNFVAFF.

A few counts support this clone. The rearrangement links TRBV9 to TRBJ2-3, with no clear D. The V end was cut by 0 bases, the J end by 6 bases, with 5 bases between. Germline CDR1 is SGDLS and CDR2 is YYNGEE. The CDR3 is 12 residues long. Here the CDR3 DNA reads TGTGCCAGCAGCGTAGTCTTGGATACGCAGTATTTT. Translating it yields CASSVVLDTQYF.

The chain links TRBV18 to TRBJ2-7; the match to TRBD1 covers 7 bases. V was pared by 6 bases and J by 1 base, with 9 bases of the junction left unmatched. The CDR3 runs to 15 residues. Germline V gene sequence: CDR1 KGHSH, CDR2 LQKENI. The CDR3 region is CASSSGQAASYEQYF. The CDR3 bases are TGTGCCAGCTCGAGCGGACAGGCAGCATCCTACGAGCAGTACTTC. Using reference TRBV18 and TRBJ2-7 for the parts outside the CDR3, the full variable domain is NAGVMQNPRHLVRRRGQEARLRCSPMKGHSHVYWYRQLPEEGLKFMVYLQKENIIDESGMPKERFSAEFPKEGPSILRIQQVVRGDSAAYFCASSSGQAASYEQYFGPGTRLTVT.

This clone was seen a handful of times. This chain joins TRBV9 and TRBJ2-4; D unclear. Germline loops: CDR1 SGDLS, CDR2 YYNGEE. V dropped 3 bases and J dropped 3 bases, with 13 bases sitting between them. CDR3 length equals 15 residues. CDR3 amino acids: CASSDGVYGKNIQYF. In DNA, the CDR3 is TGTGCCAGCAGCGATGGGGTCTATGGCAAAAACATTCAGTACTTC. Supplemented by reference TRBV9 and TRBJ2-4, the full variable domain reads DSGVTQTPKHLITATGQRVTLRCSPRSGDLSVYWYQQSLDQGLQFLIQYYNGEERAKGNILERFSAQQFPDLHSELNLSSLELGDSALYFCASSDGVYGKNIQYFGAGTRLSVL.

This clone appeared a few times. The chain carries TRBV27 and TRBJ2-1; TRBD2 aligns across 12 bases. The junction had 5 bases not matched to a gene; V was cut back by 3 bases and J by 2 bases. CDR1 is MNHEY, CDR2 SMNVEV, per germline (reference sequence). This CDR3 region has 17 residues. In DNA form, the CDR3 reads TGTGCCAGCAGTTTGTGGACTAGCGGGATCACCTACAATGAGCAGTTCTTC. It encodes CASSLWTSGITYNEQFF.

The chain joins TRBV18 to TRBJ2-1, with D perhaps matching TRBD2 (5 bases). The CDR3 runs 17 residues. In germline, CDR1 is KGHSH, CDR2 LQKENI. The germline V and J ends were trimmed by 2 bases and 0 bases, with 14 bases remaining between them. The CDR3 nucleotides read TGTGCCAGCTCACCAGCGTGGCGGGCCAGCTCCTACAATGAGCAGTTCTTC. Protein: CASSPAWRASSYNEQFF.

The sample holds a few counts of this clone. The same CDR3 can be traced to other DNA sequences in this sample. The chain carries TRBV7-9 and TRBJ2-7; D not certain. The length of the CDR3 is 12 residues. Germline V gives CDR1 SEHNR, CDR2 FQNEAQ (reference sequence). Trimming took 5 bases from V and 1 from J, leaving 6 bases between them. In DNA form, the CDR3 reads TGTGCCAGCAGCCCCTCGTCCTACGAGCAGTACTTC. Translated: CASSPSSYEQYF.

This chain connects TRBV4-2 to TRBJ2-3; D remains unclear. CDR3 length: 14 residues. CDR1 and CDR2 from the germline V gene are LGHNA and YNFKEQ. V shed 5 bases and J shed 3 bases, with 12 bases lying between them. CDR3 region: CASSSLGRTDTQYF. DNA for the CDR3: TGTGCCAGCAGCTCCCTAGGCAGGACAGATACGCAGTATTTT.

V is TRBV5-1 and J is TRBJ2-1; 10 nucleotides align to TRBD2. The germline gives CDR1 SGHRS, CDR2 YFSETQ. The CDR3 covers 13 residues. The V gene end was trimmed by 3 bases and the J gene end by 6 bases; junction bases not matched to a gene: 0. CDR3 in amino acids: CASSWTSGNEQFF. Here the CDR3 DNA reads TGCGCCAGCAGCTGGACTAGCGGCAATGAGCAGTTCTTC.

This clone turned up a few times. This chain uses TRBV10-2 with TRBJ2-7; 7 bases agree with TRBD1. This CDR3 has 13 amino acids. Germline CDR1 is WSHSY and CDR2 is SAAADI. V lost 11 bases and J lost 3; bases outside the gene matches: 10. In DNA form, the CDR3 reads TGCGCCTCTAGACAGGGAATACTCTACGAGCAGTACTTC. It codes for CASRQGILYEQYF.

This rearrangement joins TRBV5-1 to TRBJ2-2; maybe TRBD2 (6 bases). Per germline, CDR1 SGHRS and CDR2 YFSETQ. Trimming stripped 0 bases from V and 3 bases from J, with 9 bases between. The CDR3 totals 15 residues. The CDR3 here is CASSLDGGHTGELFF. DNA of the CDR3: TGCGCCAGCAGCTTGGACGGGGGACACACCGGGGAGCTGTTTTTT.

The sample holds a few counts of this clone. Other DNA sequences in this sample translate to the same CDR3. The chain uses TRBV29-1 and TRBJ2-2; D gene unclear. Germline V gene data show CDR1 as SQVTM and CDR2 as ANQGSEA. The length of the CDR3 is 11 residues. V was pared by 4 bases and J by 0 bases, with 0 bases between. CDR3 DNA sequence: TGCAGCGTTGCGAACACCGGGGAGCTGTTTTTT. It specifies CSVANTGELFF.

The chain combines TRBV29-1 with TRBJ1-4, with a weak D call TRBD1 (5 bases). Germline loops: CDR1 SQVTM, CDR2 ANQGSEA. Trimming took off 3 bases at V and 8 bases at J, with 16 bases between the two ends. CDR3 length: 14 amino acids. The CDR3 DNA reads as TGCAGCGTTGATAGCCGGGGGTCAAGGGAAAAACTGTTTTTT. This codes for CSVDSRGSREKLFF. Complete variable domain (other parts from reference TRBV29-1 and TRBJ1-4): SAVISQKPSRDICQRGTSLTIQCQVDSQVTMMFWYRQQPGQSLTLIATANQGSEATYESGFVIDKFPISRPNLTFSTLTVSNMSPEDSSIYLCSVDSRGSREKLFFGSGTQLSVL.